This entry lists 20 T cell receptor beta chains sequenced from one sample in a study of regulatory T cells in long-lasting Graves disease. Relying on iRepertoire HTBI primers and Arm-PCR of CDR3 regions, the team built TCR beta libraries. MiXCR, run by TCRdb on the multiplex PCR reads, gives a single entry per CDR3 protein. The sample lists fewer than 400,000 distinct CDR3 sequences; less than 25% were seen once. The time point was: persistent/refractory GD, antithyroid drugs over 5 years with positive TRAb. Researchers made the TCR library from RNA that was extracted from PBMCs. Specimen: peripheral blood mononuclear cells (PBMCs), collected when the disease was refractory, from a patient treated with antithyroid drugs. These receptors all come from a female donor with Graves disease.

This sequence joins TRBV2 and TRBJ1-4, with 10 bases that match TRBD1. The CDR3 runs to 14 residues. Unmatched junction bases numbered 4, after V lost 7 bases and J lost 5 bases. The germline CDR1 and CDR2 sequences are SNHLY and FYNNEI. The CDR3 is CASTLDRGNEKLFF. The CDR3 nucleotides are TGTGCCAGCACCTTGGACAGGGGGAATGAAAAACTGTTTTTT.

Remarks on this clonotype: No conserved phenylalanine or tryptophan is present at the end of the CDR3, so a read error is the likely explanation. V usage is TRBV5-1 and J usage is TRBJ2-7; D gene unclear. Germline V gene sequence: CDR1 SGHRS, CDR2 YFSETQ. V lost 0 bases to trimming and J lost 3 bases, with 7 bases between them. This CDR3 has 13 residues. CDR3 region: CASSLGLIYEQYL. For the CDR3, the DNA is TGCGCCAGCAGCTTGGGACTTATCTACGAGCAGTACCTC.

This clonotype was counted between two and nine times. The chain employs TRBV9 and TRBJ2-2; D perhaps matches TRBD2 (6 bases). V dropped 0 bases and J dropped 1 base, with 10 bases sitting between them. Germline V gene data show CDR1 as SGDLS and CDR2 as YYNGEE. The CDR3 contains 16 residues. Here the CDR3 DNA reads TGTGCCAGCAGCGTAGTTGCGGGGATGAACACCGGGGAGCTGTTTTTT. Its protein product is CASSVVAGMNTGELFF.

This clonotype was seen a handful of times. The V and J genes are TRBV20-1 and TRBJ2-5; 16 bases align to TRBD2. CDR3 length: 17 residues. From germline, CDR1 is DFQATT and CDR2 SNEGSKA (reference sequence). J gave up 2 bases and V 6 bases, and 9 bases lay outside the gene matches. Here the CDR3 DNA reads TGCAGTGCAAATCCGGGACTAGCGGGAGGGAAGCAAGAGACCCAGTACTTC. Amino acids: CSANPGLAGGKQETQYF.

This chain links TRBV6-2 or TRBV6-3 with TRBJ2-7; no clear D gene. Trimming took 3 bases from V and 2 from J, leaving 11 bases between them. The V gene's germline CDR1 is MNHEY and CDR2 SVGEGT. CDR3 size: 14 residues. Here the CDR3 reads CASSYGPPPYEQYF. The CDR3 coding sequence is TGTGCCAGCAGTTATGGACCGCCGCCCTACGAGCAGTACTTC.

There are many counts of this clonotype. V gene TRBV3-1 combines with J gene TRBJ1-6; 9 bases align to TRBD1. The CDR3 runs to 14 residues. With 1 base clipped from V and 8 bases from J, the junction kept 0 bases outside the gene matches. From germline, CDR1 is LGHDT and CDR2 YNNKEL (reference sequence). CDR3 bases: TGTGCCAGCAGCCAAGGGACAGGGGATTCACCCCTCCACTTT. This codes for CASSQGTGDSPLHF.

In its sample, this clonotype was seen a few times. The chain couples TRBV4-1 to TRBJ2-2; D remains unclear. The CDR3 consists of 14 residues. The V and J ends lost 3 bases and 9 bases respectively, with 14 bases between them. CDR1 and CDR2 from the germline V gene are MGHRA and YSYEKL. CDR3 loop: CASSQPRRSWELFF. The DNA for the CDR3 is TGCGCCAGCAGCCAGCCGAGGCGCTCCTGGGAGCTGTTTTTT.

In its sample, this clonotype was seen a few times. V is TRBV18 and J is TRBJ2-2, with a tentative D call TRBD1 (6 bases). Between the trimmed V and J ends, which lost 3 bases and 7 bases, there was a span of 12 bases. The CDR3 is 14 residues long. CDR1 and CDR2 from the germline V gene are KGHSH and LQKENI. CDR3 bases: TGTGCCAGCTCACCTCGGACAGTTAACGGGGAGCTGTTTTTT. Its protein is CASSPRTVNGELFF. Together with reference TRBV18 and TRBJ2-2, the CDR3 gives the full variable domain: NAGVMQNPRHLVRRRGQEARLRCSPMKGHSHVYWYRQLPEEGLKFMVYLQKENIIDESGMPKERFSAEFPKEGPSILRIQQVVRGDSAAYFCASSPRTVNGELFFGEGSRLTVL.

In this sample, this clonotype turned up many times. The chain links TRBV20-1 to TRBJ2-7; TRBD1 might be the D (6 bases). Germline loops: CDR1 DFQATT, CDR2 SNEGSKA (reference sequence). Between the trimmed V and J ends, which lost 0 bases and 4 bases, there was a span of 13 bases. The CDR3 has 14 residues. CDR3 region: CSARDLRGIYEQYF. In DNA form, the CDR3 reads TGCAGTGCTAGAGATCTCAGGGGAATTTACGAGCAGTACTTC.

This clonotype was seen at least ten times. The V call is TRBV6-1, the J call TRBJ2-4, with TRBD2 identical over 8 bases. The CDR3 covers 16 residues. Germline-derived CDR1 and CDR2 are MNHNS and SASEGT. The trim removed 7 bases at V and 9 bases at J, leaving 17 bases unmatched. The CDR3 sequence: CASKIAGTWASAIQYF. Written as DNA, the CDR3 is TGTGCCAGCAAAATAGCGGGAACTTGGGCTTCAGCCATTCAGTACTTC.

This clonotype was counted at least ten times. The chain links TRBV12-3 or TRBV12-4 to TRBJ2-5; TRBD1 aligns across 7 bases. J lost 4 bases, V lost 5 bases, and 7 bases had no gene match. The CDR3 is 14 amino acids. The CDR3 bases are TGTGCCAGCAGTCCCACCACAGGGGCAGAGACCCAGTACTTC. It codes for CASSPTTGAETQYF.

This clonotype appeared many times. The V gene is TRBV20-1, the J gene TRBJ2-5, with 8 bases fitting TRBD1. The CDR3 runs 13 residues. V dropped 2 bases and J dropped 9; count of bases not matched to a gene: 8. Germline V gene lookup returns CDR1 DFQATT and CDR2 SNEGSKA (reference sequence). The CDR3, as DNA: TGCAGTGCTAGAAGCGGTCTACAGGGGGCCCAGTACTTC. Protein: CSARSGLQGAQYF.

This clonotype was seen many times. The chain has TRBV29-1 and TRBJ1-1; D is unclear. Germline CDR1 reads SQVTM; CDR2 reads ANQGSEA. CDR3 size: 13 residues. Deletions cut 3 bases from V and 2 bases from J, with 10 bases between. The CDR3 spells CSVELQSNTEAFF. The CDR3 nucleotides are TGCAGCGTTGAGTTACAGAGTAACACTGAAGCTTTCTTT.

The chain uses TRBV2 and TRBJ2-3; a weak D match, TRBD1 (6 bases). Germline V gene data show CDR1 as SNHLY and CDR2 as FYNNEI. V gave up 7 bases and J gave up 3 bases, with 11 bases separating them. CDR3 length: 13 residues. CDR3 amino acids: CASIPQGTDTQYF. CDR3 bases: TGTGCCAGCATCCCCCAGGGGACAGATACGCAGTATTTT.

V is TRBV19 and J is TRBJ2-7; D ambiguous. Trimming left V 3 bases short and J 5 bases short, with 17 bases between. Per the germline V gene, CDR1 is LNHDA and CDR2 is SQIVND (reference sequence). The CDR3 runs 15 residues. The CDR3 spells CASSISSLPGDEQYF. In DNA form, the CDR3 reads TGTGCCAGTAGTATTAGTTCCTTGCCTGGGGACGAGCAGTACTTC.

This clonotype was seen at least ten times. CDR3 DNA: TGTGCCAGCAGCCTTAAAGGGGGCAACTATGGCTACACCTTC. It encodes CASSLKGGNYGYTF. This sequence joins TRBV28 and TRBJ1-2; 7 positions match TRBD1. The CDR3 is 14 residues long. Germline CDR1 and CDR2: MDHEN and SYDVKM. V lost 6 bases and J lost 2; bases outside the gene matches: 6.

This clonotype has a handful of counts. This chain uses TRBV6-1 with TRBJ1-1, with 7 nucleotides matching TRBD1. The germline gives CDR1 MNHNS, CDR2 SASEGT. V dropped 6 bases and J dropped 2; count of bases not matched to a gene: 9. This CDR3 is built from 15 residues. In nucleotides, the CDR3 is TGTGCCAGCAGCCGCCGGACAGGCCTTAACACTGAAGCTTTCTTT. Its translation: CASSRRTGLNTEAFF.

This clonotype came up a few times. This chain joins TRBV19 and TRBJ1-4, with 9 bases lining up with TRBD1. This CDR3 contains 15 residues. Germline loops: CDR1 LNHDA, CDR2 SQIVND (reference sequence). V shed 6 bases and J 7 bases; nucleotides not matched to a gene: 9. The CDR3 loop is CASSREDRGSEKLFF. CDR3 coding DNA: TGTGCCAGTAGCCGAGAGGACAGGGGAAGTGAAAAACTGTTTTTT.

The rearrangement joins TRBV6-1 to TRBJ2-5; D tentatively reads TRBD1 or TRBD2 (5 bases each). The CDR3 consists of 16 residues. Germline CDR1 is MNHNS and CDR2 is SASEGT. Between the trimmed V and J ends, which lost 6 bases and 2 bases, there was a span of 19 bases. CDR3 sequence reads: CASSRYGTDEQETQYF. Written as DNA, the CDR3 is TGTGCCAGCAGCCGATACGGGACGGACGAGCAAGAGACCCAGTACTTC.

At least ten counts were recorded for this clonotype. The chain has TRBV11-2 and TRBJ2-5; D unresolved. Trimming took off 4 bases at V and 3 bases at J, with 12 bases between the two ends. CDR1 SGHAT and CDR2 FQNNGV come from the germline V gene. This CDR3 has 14 residues. Written as DNA, the CDR3 is TGTGCCAGCAGCTCCTCCCCGGTGGAAGAGACCCAGTACTTC. Translation gives CASSSSPVEETQYF.